This TCR beta chain was captured in a study of beta chain features in type 1 diabetes. Concerning this clone: Its specificity is unknown.

Trimming cost V 0 bases and J 8 bases, with 13 bases left between them. This CDR3 is built from 15 residues. Germline-derived CDR1 and CDR2 are LGHNA and YNFKEQ. Points from the study as a whole: Resolution of whether HLA type affects TCRB rearrangement was not achieved here. Moderately but significantly shorter TCRB CDR3s were found in Type 1 diabetes patients in all four CD4+ subsets.

All of the isolated RNA was reverse transcribed, so expressed TCRB transcripts were sequenced. The repertoire was sequenced with immunoSEQ multiplex PCR; TCRdb's copy has only in-frame clones and lacks some. The sample carries some 250,000 clones, approximately 15% recorded once. The clonotype was recovered from a man aged 25 to 40 with type 1 diabetes. The specimen sequenced was naive CD4+ T cells from blood. V usage is TRBV4-2 and J usage is TRBJ1-4; D might be TRBD1 (5 bases). The CDR3 sequence: CASSQDLDSGEKLFF. The CDR3 nucleotides are TGTGCCAGCAGCCAAGATCTTGACAGTGGGGAAAAACTGTTTTTT.